Listed below are T cell receptor beta chains from one sample, sequenced in a study of shared clonotypes between healthy human individuals. TCRdb's copy holds only in-frame clones and misses some; the assay was immunoSEQ multiplex PCR. The data contain some 2.3 million clones, approximately 93% of them singletons. Sequencing was done on a sample of naive CD4+ T cells from PBMCs. The receptor source for this set is a man between 18 and 35 years old in good health. Some clones in this sample may be carry-over from other donors' samples. Each CDR3 is given without its conserved first and last residue.

V gene	J gene	CDR3 length	CDR3 protein
TRBV5-6	TRBJ1-2	12	ASSLYQGSYGYT
TRBV28	TRBJ2-7	15	ASTPSFAAAFSYEQY
TRBV9	TRBJ2-3	13	ASSVIAAPTDTQY
TRBV6-5	TRBJ2-1	12	ASTAGLAGNEQF
TRBV7-3	TRBJ2-1	13	ASSSDSLSYNEQF
TRBV9	TRBJ2-2	15	ASSVQTAARFTGELF
TRBV11-2	TRBJ2-5	14	ASSPRIGLRQETQY
TRBV6-5	TRBJ2-7	9	ATRGLVEQY
TRBV9	TRBJ1-5	13	ASSKTGLSNQPQH
TRBV28	TRBJ2-5	12	ASSLGGSQETQY